Listed below are T cell receptor beta chains from one sample, sequenced in a study of cytomegalovirus exposure and HLA in healthy donors. TCRdb's copy holds only in-frame clones and misses some; the assay was immunoSEQ multiplex PCR. The table has 120,000 or so clones, approximately 91% seen once; the top ten hold about 4.2%. Source material: PBMCs. These TCRs come from a man aged 18 to 30 in good health and CMV-seropositive. Both conserved end residues are part of each CDR3. D genes are given only for firm matches. Only some rows state a clone size, as once, few, many or a class for expanded clones.

d_gene,j_gene,v_gene,abundance,CDR3nt,CDR3aa
-,TRBJ2-7,TRBV30,-,TGTGCCTGGGCAGTTAGGGGCGACGAGCAGTACTTC,CAWAVRGDEQYF
-,TRBJ2-5,TRBV7-9,-,TGTGCCAGCAGCTTAGATTTATCACCGACGCGGGGAGAGACCCAGTACTTC,CASSLDLSPTRGETQYF
-,TRBJ1-1,TRBV2,-,TGTGCCAGTCTTAACATGAACACTGAAGCTTTCTTT,CASLNMNTEAFF
-,TRBJ1-1,TRBV19,-,TGTGCCAGTAGTATAGTTGAAGCTATGAACACTGAAGCTTTCTTT,CASSIVEAMNTEAFF
TRBD1,TRBJ2-3,TRBV7-6,once,TGTGCCAGCAGTCCGGGGACAGCCGTCCCAGATACGCAGTATTTT,CASSPGTAVPDTQYF
TRBD1,TRBJ2-1,TRBV10-3,-,TGTGCCACCCGGGACAGGGTGGGGGATGAGCAGTTCTTC,CATRDRVGDEQFF
-,TRBJ2-1,TRBV27,-,TGTGCCAGCAGCCCCTCACAGGGCTCCTACAATGAGCAGTTCTTC,CASSPSQGSYNEQFF
-,TRBJ2-7,TRBV4-3,-,TGCGCCAGCAGCCAAGTTCGGACAGCTCCTTACGAGCAGTACTTC,CASSQVRTAPYEQYF
TRBD1,TRBJ2-7,TRBV5-1,-,TGCGCCAGCAGCTTAGACAGGGCAACCACCTACGAGCAGTACTTC,CASSLDRATTYEQYF
TRBD2,TRBJ2-1,TRBV6-5,-,TGTGCCAGCAGTTTAGCGGGGATAAGCTCCTACAATGAGCAGTTCTTC,CASSLAGISSYNEQFF
-,TRBJ1-6,TRBV11-2,-,TGTGCCAGCAGCTTAGATGTAGGGGGAAATTCACCCCTCCACTTT,CASSLDVGGNSPLHF
TRBD1,TRBJ2-3,TRBV29-1,-,TGCAGCGCTATTACCCGACAGGGTGGCACAGATACGCAGTATTTT,CSAITRQGGTDTQYF
-,TRBJ2-7,TRBV7-2,-,TGTGCCAGCAGCTTCAGCTCCTACGAGCAGTACTTC,CASSFSSYEQYF
-,TRBJ2-7,TRBV11-3,few,TGTGCCAGCAGCTTTGAGGGTTACTACGAGCAGTACTTC,CASSFEGYYEQYF
-,TRBJ2-7,TRBV7-9,-,TGTGCCAGCAGCTTAGCGGGCAGGGGCAACGAGCAGTACTTC,CASSLAGRGNEQYF
-,TRBJ2-2,TRBV2,-,TGTGCCAGCAGCGCCAGGATTTTGGCCTCCGGGGAGCTGTTTTTT,CASSARILASGELFF
-,TRBJ1-1,TRBV29-1,once,TGCAGCGTTGAAAGGGACTTGGTCGGCGGTGAAGCTTTCTTT,CSVERDLVGGEAFF
-,TRBJ2-7,TRBV4-1,-,TGCGCCAGCAGCCAAGTCAGGTCCGAGCAGTACTTC,CASSQVRSEQYF